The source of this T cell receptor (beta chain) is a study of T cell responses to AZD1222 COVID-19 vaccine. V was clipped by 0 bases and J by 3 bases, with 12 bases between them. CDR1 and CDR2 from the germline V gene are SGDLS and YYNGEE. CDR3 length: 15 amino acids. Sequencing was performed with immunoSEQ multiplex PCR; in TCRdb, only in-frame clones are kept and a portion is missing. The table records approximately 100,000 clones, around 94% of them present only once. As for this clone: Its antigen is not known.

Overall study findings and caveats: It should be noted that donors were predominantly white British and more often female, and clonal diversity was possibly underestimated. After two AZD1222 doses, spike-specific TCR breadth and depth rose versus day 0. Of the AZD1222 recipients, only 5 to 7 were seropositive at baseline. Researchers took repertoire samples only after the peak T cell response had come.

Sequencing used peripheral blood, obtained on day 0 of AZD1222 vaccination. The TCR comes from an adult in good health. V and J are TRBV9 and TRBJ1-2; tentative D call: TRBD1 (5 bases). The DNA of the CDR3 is TGTGCCAGCAGCGTAGGGGCAGGGAGGGACTATGGCTACACCTTC. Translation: CASSVGAGRDYGYTF.